A single sample is the source of the 13 T cell receptor beta chains below, sequenced in a study of CD8 T cells in Susac syndrome (dated by TCRdb to between 2018 and 2021). Libraries were prepared through the immunoSEQ multiplex PCR assay. RNA was extracted with the RNeasy kit and about 0.5 to 1 ug was reverse transcribed using random hexamers. The public reads were run again by TCRdb, first through fastp at Q25 and then through MiXCR, and only productive beta chains were kept. Each entry merges the rows of one CDR3 protein and shows their most common DNA and genes. The table for this sample lists some 77,000 distinct CDR3 sequences; 85% to 95% of them were counted only once. About 0.52% of the sample belongs to the ten largest clones. Source material: CD4+ T cells from PBMCs. Receptors were obtained from a human donor with Susac syndrome.

The chain employs TRBV5-1 and TRBJ2-4; D unclear. The CDR3 covers 13 residues. Trimming removed 3 bases from V and 0 bases from J, with 4 bases in between. Germline CDR1 is SGHRS and CDR2 is YFSETQ. In DNA, the CDR3 is TGCGCCAGCAGCTCTGTAGCCAAAAACATTCAGTACTTC. As protein: CASSSVAKNIQYF. Full variable domain (missing parts from reference TRBV5-1 and TRBJ2-4): KAGVTQTPRYLIKTRGQQVTLSCSPISGHRSVSWYQQTPGQGLQFLFEYFSETQRNKGNFPGRFSGRQFSNSRSEMNVSTLELGDSALYLCASSSVAKNIQYFGAGTRLSVL.

This clonotype showed up just once. The chain uses TRBV2 and TRBJ1-1; D gene unclear. Germline CDR1 is SNHLY and CDR2 is FYNNEI. V was clipped by 4 bases and J by 7 bases, with 13 bases between them. The CDR3 is made up of 13 amino acids. The CDR3 sequence: CASSGDGPYEAFF. For the CDR3, the DNA is TGTGCCAGCAGTGGCGACGGGCCATATGAAGCTTTCTTT.

CDR3 in DNA: TGCGCCAGCAGCCAGGACCCAGGAGGAAGATCCTACGAGCAGTACTTC. Encoded protein: CASSQDPGGRSYEQYF. The gene calls are TRBV4-1 and TRBJ2-7; perhaps TRBD2 as D (5 bases). The V and J ends lost 3 bases and 1 base respectively, with 16 bases between them. CDR1 is MGHRA and CDR2 is YSYEKL in the germline V gene. CDR3 length: 16 residues.

The chain has TRBV9 and TRBJ1-2; no clear D. Per germline, CDR1 SGDLS and CDR2 YYNGEE. CDR3 length: 13 amino acids. Trimming removed 0 bases from V and 5 bases from J, with 8 bases in between. This CDR3 is CASSVDLAYGYTF. DNA of the CDR3: TGTGCCAGCAGCGTAGACTTGGCGTATGGCTACACCTTC.

The V and J genes are TRBV29-1 and TRBJ2-1; D remains unclear. With 4 bases removed from V and 7 bases from J, the gap between germline ends came to 5 bases. Germline values: CDR1 SQVTM, CDR2 ANQGSEA. CDR3 length: 10 amino acids. The CDR3 DNA sequence: TGCAGCGTTGGAATTAATGAGCAGTTCTTC. The encoded protein is CSVGINEQFF.

This chain uses TRBV6-6 with TRBJ1-6, with D possibly TRBD1 on 5 matching bases. The V end lost 6 bases, the J end lost 9 bases, and 15 bases lay between the germline ends. Germline V gene lookup returns CDR1 MNHNY and CDR2 SVGAGI (reference sequence). This CDR3 is built from 14 residues. CDR3 protein: CASSTGGSGSPLHF. As DNA, the CDR3 is TGTGCCAGCAGCACCGGGGGATCAGGTTCACCCCTCCACTTT.

V gene TRBV5-4 combines with J gene TRBJ1-6; 9 bases align to TRBD1. V trimming: 3 bases; J trimming: 8 bases; junction bases outside the gene matches: 9. This CDR3 has 16 amino acids. CDR1 is SGHNT and CDR2 is YYREEE in the germline V gene (reference sequence). CDR3 DNA sequence: TGTGCCAGCAGCTCCCTCCGTGGGACAGGGTATTCACCCCTCCACTTT. Its translation is CASSSLRGTGYSPLHF.

This rearrangement joins TRBV6-5 to TRBJ1-6, with TRBD1 identical over 7 bases. The germline V gene encodes CDR1 MNHEY and CDR2 SVGAGI. CDR3 length: 16 residues. The J segment lost 5 bases and the V segment lost 4 bases, leaving 8 bases of the junction unmatched. The CDR3 nucleotides read TGTGCCAGCAGTTCCCGACAGGGAGGAAATAATTCACCCCTCCACTTT. This codes for CASSSRQGGNNSPLHF.

The rearrangement uses TRBV18 and TRBJ2-7, with 12 bases aligning to TRBD2. CDR1 and CDR2 (germline): KGHSH, LQKENI. V lost 4 bases, J lost 3 bases, and 4 bases stayed unmatched. The CDR3 spans 15 residues. CDR3 in amino acids: CASSLTSGSHYEQYF. CDR3 in DNA: TGTGCCAGCTCACTGACTAGCGGGAGTCACTACGAGCAGTACTTC. The full variable domain, with the rest looked up from reference TRBV18 and TRBJ2-7, is NAGVMQNPRHLVRRRGQEARLRCSPMKGHSHVYWYRQLPEEGLKFMVYLQKENIIDESGMPKERFSAEFPKEGPSILRIQQVVRGDSAAYFCASSLTSGSHYEQYFGPGTRLTVT.

The CDR3 sequence is CASSLSSGGSNQPQHF. The CDR3 DNA reads as TGTGCCAGCAGTTTATCATCAGGGGGTAGCAATCAGCCCCAGCATTTT. The chain uses TRBV27 and TRBJ1-5; 7 bases agree with TRBD1. The CDR3 extends over 16 amino acids. Germline V gives CDR1 MNHEY, CDR2 SMNVEV (reference sequence). V gave up 0 bases and J gave up 0 bases; unmatched junction bases: 2.

This chain links TRBV19 with TRBJ1-2, with TRBD1 as a possible D gene (5 bases). The germline V gene has CDR1 LNHDA and CDR2 SQIVND (reference sequence). The CDR3 runs 14 residues. Trimming removed 6 bases at V and 8 bases at J, with 19 bases between. The CDR3 DNA is TGTGCCAGTAGCTTGCGGCGGGGGGTAATCGGCTACACCTTC. This translates into CASSLRRGVIGYTF.

The chain couples TRBV7-2 to TRBJ1-3, with 7 bases aligning to TRBD1. The CDR3 loop spans 16 amino acids. Looked up from germline, CDR1 is SGHTA and CDR2 is FQGNSA. The V segment lost 1 base and the J segment 4 bases; nucleotides outside the gene matches: 7. In DNA, the CDR3 is TGTGCCAGCAGCTTAGGTCTGACAGGGACAGGAAACACCATATATTTT. Translated, it gives CASSLGLTGTGNTIYF.

The rearrangement joins TRBV7-2 to TRBJ2-3, with 7 bases matching TRBD1. This CDR3 region has 15 residues. Germline CDR1 SGHTA, CDR2 FQGNSA. With V trimmed by 5 bases and J by 4 bases, 9 bases remained unmatched. Here the CDR3 DNA reads TGTGCCAGCAGCCCCAATCGACAGGGAGCAGATACGCAGTATTTT. Its translation: CASSPNRQGADTQYF.